Below, 20 T cell receptor beta chains from the same sample are listed, as sequenced in a study of blood T cell repertoires in COVID-19. Sequencing used immunoSEQ multiplex PCR; TCRdb keeps in-frame clones, though not all of them. The data hold roughly 100,000 clones, with about 83% observed a single time. The sequenced sample consisted of peripheral blood. These receptors were obtained from a human donor in a cohort sampled during active COVID-19.

V and J are TRBV6-1 and TRBJ2-3; D call uncertain. The V and J ends lost 2 bases and 6 bases respectively, with 15 bases between them. CDR3 length equals 15 residues. Germline-derived CDR1 and CDR2 are MNHNS and SASEGT. CDR3 region: CASSETPNSRDTQYF. The CDR3 DNA reads TGTGCCAGCAGTGAAACCCCAAACTCCCGGGATACGCAGTATTTT.

The V call is TRBV19, the J call TRBJ2-1; D perhaps matches TRBD2 (6 bases). The CDR3 length is 18 residues. Germline V gene data show CDR1 as LNHDA and CDR2 as SQIVND (reference sequence). Deletions cut 8 bases from V and 3 bases from J, with 26 bases between. In DNA, the CDR3 is TGTGCCAGTGGCCGTCCCGGTTGGAGGGAGGAGGACTACAATGAGCAGTTCTTC. Its translation: CASGRPGWREEDYNEQFF.

This rearrangement joins TRBV3-1 (or the pseudogene TRBV3-2) to TRBJ1-1, with D hard to call. Germline CDR1 LGHDT, CDR2 YNNKEL (reference sequence). The CDR3 spans 16 residues. Trimming left V 0 bases short and J 0 bases short, with 11 bases between. The CDR3 DNA sequence: TGTGCCAGCAGCCAAGAATCCATATCAGTGAACACTGAAGCTTTCTTT. Its translation is CASSQESISVNTEAFF.

This chain uses TRBV6-6 with TRBJ2-7; TRBD2 is a possible D gene (6 bases). CDR1 is MNHNY, CDR2 SVGAGI, per germline (reference sequence). This CDR3 contains 13 residues. V was cut by 4 bases and J by 3 bases, with 10 bases left in between. CDR3 nucleotides: TGTGCCAGCAGTTCCGGGACTTTCTACGAGCAGTACTTC. Its protein is CASSSGTFYEQYF.

CDR3 nucleotide sequence: TGTGCCAGCACCTACAGGGGCCGGGGAAACTATGGCTACACCTTC. Translated: CASTYRGRGNYGYTF. The chain carries TRBV7-2 and TRBJ1-2; 7 bases match TRBD1. The CDR3 length is 15 residues. Germline V gene sequence: CDR1 SGHTA, CDR2 FQGNSA. With 7 bases clipped from V and 2 bases from J, the junction kept 10 bases outside the gene matches.

The chain combines TRBV4-3 with TRBJ2-7; D not resolved. The CDR3 has 14 residues. The germline V and J ends were trimmed by 0 bases and 2 bases, with 8 bases remaining between them. CDR1 LGHNA and CDR2 YSLEER come from the germline V gene. The CDR3 is CASSQDGGTYEQYF. The CDR3 coding sequence is TGCGCCAGCAGCCAAGATGGCGGAACCTACGAGCAGTACTTC.

The chain has TRBV9 and TRBJ1-3; 7 bases fit TRBD1. After removal of 5 bases from V and 4 bases from J, the junction contained 6 bases not matched to a gene. Per germline, CDR1 SGDLS and CDR2 YYNGEE. This CDR3 spans 14 amino acids. CDR3 bases: TGTGCCAGCAGTAACCCGGGACAGGGAAACACCATATATTTT. This gives the protein CASSNPGQGNTIYF.

The chain uses TRBV19 and TRBJ2-7, with D possibly TRBD2 on 5 matching bases. The germline V gene encodes CDR1 LNHDA and CDR2 SQIVND (reference sequence). This CDR3 has 15 residues. V was cut by 1 base and J by 5 bases, with 15 bases left in between. CDR3 bases: TGTGCCAGTAGTATAGTTAGTGGCGGGCTCCACGAGCAGTACTTC. It specifies CASSIVSGGLHEQYF.

This sequence joins TRBV7-9 and TRBJ2-1; D possibly corresponds to TRBD1 (5 bases). Germline CDR1 is SEHNR and CDR2 is FQNEAQ (reference sequence). CDR3 length: 14 amino acids. V dropped 2 bases and J dropped 8 bases, with 13 bases sitting between them. The CDR3 sequence: CASSLTGHRDEQFF. The DNA of the CDR3 is TGTGCCAGCAGCTTAACCGGACACCGCGATGAGCAGTTCTTC.

V usage is TRBV4-3 and J usage is TRBJ2-5, with 9 bases matching TRBD2. This CDR3 comprises 15 residues. J was trimmed by 2 bases and V by 4 bases; bases with no gene match: 5. Per the germline V gene, CDR1 is LGHNA and CDR2 is YSLEER. The CDR3 loop is CASSRTLAGQETQYF. The DNA for the CDR3 is TGCGCCAGCAGCCGAACCCTAGCGGGACAAGAGACCCAGTACTTC.

This chain links TRBV18 with TRBJ2-5; weak D call: TRBD1 (6 bases). Trimming left V 5 bases short and J 1 base short, with 8 bases between. Germline-derived CDR1 and CDR2 are KGHSH and LQKENI. The length of the CDR3 is 13 residues. The CDR3 protein is CASSKQGQETQYF. The CDR3 DNA follows: TGTGCCAGCTCAAAACAGGGCCAAGAGACCCAGTACTTC.

The rearrangement links TRBV5-1 to TRBJ1-4; TRBD1 matches 9 bases. Looked up from germline, CDR1 is SGHRS and CDR2 is YFSETQ. The ends lost 4 bases at V and 6 bases at J; junction bases unmatched: 4. The CDR3 is made up of 14 amino acids. CDR3 region: CASSGTGIHEKLFF. The DNA of the CDR3 is TGCGCCAGCAGCGGGACAGGGATTCATGAAAAACTGTTTTTT.

J is TRBJ2-1 and V is TRBV25-1; perhaps TRBD2 as D (5 bases). The V and J ends lost 1 base and 8 bases respectively, with 12 bases between them. Germline lookup yields CDR1 MGHDK and CDR2 SYGVNS. CDR3 length equals 14 residues. Here the CDR3 reads CASSELGENYEQFF. DNA of the CDR3: TGTGCCAGCAGTGAATTGGGAGAGAACTATGAGCAGTTCTTC.

The chain recombines TRBV9 with TRBJ1-6; D may be TRBD1 (5 bases). Germline V lookup: CDR1 SGDLS, CDR2 YYNGEE. V lost 6 bases to trimming and J lost 7 bases, with 14 bases between them. The CDR3 sequence is 14 residues long. This CDR3 is CASIDDRENSPLHF. CDR3 nucleotide sequence: TGTGCCAGCATCGACGACAGAGAGAATTCACCCCTCCACTTT.

This clone has only one observation. This rearrangement joins TRBV13 to TRBJ2-1, with D possibly matching TRBD2 (6 bases). Between the trimmed V and J ends, which lost 0 bases and 4 bases, there was a span of 10 bases. The CDR3 extends over 15 amino acids. Germline V CDR1 and CDR2: PRHDT, FYEKMQ (reference sequence). CDR3 nucleotides: TGTGCCAGCAGCTTAGGTGTGGGAGGTTACAATGAGCAGTTCTTC. Protein product: CASSLGVGGYNEQFF. The whole variable domain, filled in from reference TRBV13 and TRBJ2-1, reads AAGVIQSPRHLIKEKRETATLKCYPIPRHDTVYWYQQGPGQDPQFLISFYEKMQSDKGSIPDRFSAQQFSDYHSELNMSSLELGDSALYFCASSLGVGGYNEQFFGPGTRLTVL.

The rearrangement joins TRBV5-4 to TRBJ2-7; 9 bases match TRBD1. The CDR3 has 12 amino acids. Germline-derived CDR1 and CDR2 are SGHNT and YYREEE (reference sequence). V was clipped by 4 bases and J by 7 bases; unmatched bases: 3. In DNA form, the CDR3 reads TGTGCCAGCAGCGGGACAGGGAAAGAGCAGTACTTC. Its protein product is CASSGTGKEQYF.

The rearrangement joins TRBV30 to TRBJ2-3; the match to TRBD2 covers 8 bases. The CDR3 contains 14 residues. After removal of 0 bases from V and 4 bases from J, the junction contained 3 bases not matched to a gene. CDR1 is GTSNPN and CDR2 is SVGIG in the germline V gene (reference sequence). The CDR3 nucleotides are TGTGCCTGGAGTGTAGCGGGAGCCCCAGATACGCAGTATTTT. Translating it yields CAWSVAGAPDTQYF.

The rearrangement uses TRBV30 and TRBJ1-3; tentative D call: TRBD1 (5 bases). Germline loops: CDR1 GTSNPN, CDR2 SVGIG (reference sequence). CDR3 length: 16 residues. Deletions cut 2 bases from V and 1 base from J, with 15 bases between. CDR3 sequence (DNA): TGTGCCTGGAGTCCCTACCGACAGATTTCTGGAAACACCATATATTTT. It specifies CAWSPYRQISGNTIYF.

The rearrangement joins TRBV24-1 to TRBJ2-1; 10 bases align to TRBD2. V was clipped by 6 bases and J by 0 bases; unmatched bases: 4. The CDR3 is made up of 16 amino acids. In germline, CDR1 is KGHDR, CDR2 SFDVKD. CDR3 residues: CATSSSGGGSYNEQFF. CDR3 in DNA: TGTGCCACCAGTTCTAGCGGGGGAGGCTCCTACAATGAGCAGTTCTTC.

The rearrangement joins TRBV7-8 to TRBJ1-2; D call uncertain. In germline, CDR1 is SGHVS, CDR2 FQNEAQ. V dropped 0 bases and J dropped 5 bases, with 13 bases sitting between them. The CDR3 loop spans 15 amino acids. CDR3 sequence reads: CASSLALPGGYGYTF. The CDR3 bases are TGTGCCAGCAGCTTAGCACTTCCTGGAGGGTATGGCTACACCTTC.